Below, 16 T cell receptor beta chains from the same sample are listed, as sequenced in a study of T-cell memory formation after mild COVID-19. In TCRdb, the 5' RACE reads were re-called with MiXCR into one record per CDR3 protein. This sample yields roughly 110,000 distinct CDR3 sequences, of which around 12% are seen a single time; around 30% belongs to the top ten. Sequencing was carried out using PBMCs or a T cell subset sorted from them (not recorded which). The receptors here all came from an adult woman who had mild COVID-19 (a few samples of this study predate the infection). Cell type and time point are not known.

The chain joins TRBV7-9 to TRBJ1-2, with unresolved D. The CDR3 has 12 residues. Germline CDR1 is SEHNR and CDR2 is FQNEAQ (reference sequence). With 3 bases removed from V and 6 bases from J, the gap between germline ends came to 8 bases. CDR3 DNA sequence: TGTGCCAGCAGCTTGGGTCCAAATGGCTACACCTTC. Protein: CASSLGPNGYTF. Combining the CDR3 with reference TRBV7-9 and TRBJ1-2 gives the whole variable domain DTGVSQNPRHKITKRGQNVTFRCDPISEHNRLYWYRQTLGQGPEFLTYFQNEAQLEKSRLLSDRFSAERPKGSFSTLEIQRTEQGDSAMYLCASSLGPNGYTFGSGTRLTVV.

In its sample, this clonotype was seen many times. The V and J genes are TRBV5-1 and TRBJ2-1; possibly TRBD1 or TRBD2 for D (5 bases each). V lost 5 bases to trimming and J lost 4 bases, with 28 bases between them. The CDR3 contains 19 residues. In germline, CDR1 is SGHRS, CDR2 YFSETQ. The CDR3 nucleotides are TGCGCCAGCAGTTCCAACCGCCCGGGGCAGGGAACGGGATACAATGAGCAGTTCTTC. Amino acid sequence: CASSSNRPGQGTGYNEQFF.

This clonotype was seen only a few times. The chain employs TRBV12-3 or TRBV12-4 and TRBJ2-1; 10 bases fit TRBD2. This CDR3 region has 19 residues. With V trimmed by 5 bases and J by 0 bases, 13 bases remained unmatched. The CDR3 spells CASSRLAGVAKGSYNEQFF. CDR3 nucleotides: TGTGCCAGCAGTCGGCTAGCGGGAGTGGCCAAGGGCTCCTACAATGAGCAGTTCTTC.

This clonotype was observed a handful of times. The V gene is TRBV2, the J gene TRBJ2-1, with a possible D match to TRBD2 (5 bases). V was trimmed by 6 bases and J by 0 bases, leaving 12 bases between them. The CDR3 sequence is 15 residues long. CDR1 and CDR2 (germline): SNHLY, FYNNEI. CDR3: CASSRTSSSYNEQFF. DNA of the CDR3: TGTGCCAGCAGCCGGACTTCCAGCTCCTACAATGAGCAGTTCTTC.

This clonotype was seen more than once but under ten times. The chain recombines TRBV29-1 with TRBJ2-7; D may be TRBD1 (5 bases). The germline gives CDR1 SQVTM, CDR2 ANQGSEA. The CDR3 covers 12 residues. V lost 2 bases and J 3 bases, leaving 8 bases between the germline ends. This CDR3 reads CSVEKQGYEQYF. The CDR3 nucleotides read TGCAGCGTTGAAAAGCAGGGCTACGAGCAGTACTTC.

This clonotype was seen only a few times. The chain couples TRBV4-3 to TRBJ2-7; the match to TRBD2 covers 9 bases. The CDR3 length is 15 residues. Germline V gene data show CDR1 as LGHNA and CDR2 as YSLEER. The trim removed 3 bases at V and 5 bases at J, leaving 8 bases unmatched. The CDR3 sequence: CASSHRLAEGNEQYF. CDR3 coding DNA: TGCGCCAGCAGCCATCGACTAGCGGAGGGGAACGAGCAGTACTTC.

There are a few counts of this clonotype. V gene TRBV9 combines with J gene TRBJ2-7; D is ambiguous. The CDR3 covers 14 residues. Germline CDR1 and CDR2: SGDLS and YYNGEE. The ends were cut back, 4 bases at V and 2 bases at J, with 13 bases in the middle. The CDR3 loop is CASSPYKGPYEQYF. CDR3 coding DNA: TGTGCCAGCAGCCCCTACAAGGGCCCCTACGAGCAGTACTTC.

Only a few counts were recorded for this clonotype. The chain links TRBV6-5 to TRBJ2-1; 9 bases fit TRBD2. V dropped 0 bases and J dropped 8; count of bases not matched to a gene: 14. The CDR3 is made up of 18 amino acids. Per germline, CDR1 MNHEY and CDR2 SVGAGI. CDR3 in amino acids: CASSYSRERGDPFDEQFF. In DNA form, the CDR3 reads TGTGCCAGCAGTTACTCGAGGGAGCGGGGGGACCCTTTTGATGAGCAGTTCTTC.

This clonotype was observed once. The chain has TRBV5-6 and TRBJ2-7, with D uncertain. Looked up from germline, CDR1 is SGHDT and CDR2 is YYEEEE. V was shortened by 0 bases and J by 3 bases, with 10 bases between the two germline ends. CDR3 length equals 14 residues. CDR3 bases: TGTGCCAGCAGCTTGGAATCTCCTTTCTACGAGCAGTACTTC. Translation gives CASSLESPFYEQYF.

The chain employs TRBV12-3 or TRBV12-4 and TRBJ1-2, with TRBD1 as a possible D gene (6 bases). V lost 4 bases, J lost 6 bases, and 12 bases lay in between. The CDR3 spans 13 residues. The CDR3 sequence is CASSSPYRDGYTF. CDR3 in DNA: TGTGCCAGCAGTTCGCCCTACAGGGATGGCTACACCTTC.

The J gene is TRBJ2-3, the V gene TRBV25-1; 14 nucleotides match TRBD2. Per the germline V gene, CDR1 is MGHDK and CDR2 is SYGVNS. Trimming cost V 1 base and J 5 bases; bases outside gene matches: 8. This CDR3 comprises 18 residues. The chain's CDR3 is CASSESRLAGGPGDTQYF. DNA for the CDR3: TGTGCCAGCAGTGAATCTAGACTAGCGGGAGGGCCCGGAGATACGCAGTATTTT.

The CDR3 bases are TGTGCCAGCTCCACGACAGGGGCCTACAATGAGCAGTTCTTC. Translation gives CASSTTGAYNEQFF. The chain links TRBV6-2 or TRBV6-3 to TRBJ2-1; 8 positions agree with TRBD1. Trimming at V came to 8 bases and at J to 2 bases, leaving 5 bases not matched to a gene. The germline V gene has CDR1 MNHEY and CDR2 SVGEGT. This CDR3 region has 14 residues.

The CDR3 bases are TGTGCCACCAGTCAACCGGGACTAGCGTTCAATGAGCAGTTCTTC. It codes for CATSQPGLAFNEQFF. This chain uses TRBV24-1 with TRBJ2-1, with TRBD2 matching over 10 bases. The trim removed 6 bases at V and 6 bases at J, leaving 7 bases unmatched. The CDR3 consists of 15 residues. Germline V CDR1 and CDR2: KGHDR, SFDVKD.

The chain has TRBV7-9 and TRBJ1-1; 12 bases line up with TRBD1. Germline assignment: CDR1 SEHNR and CDR2 FQNEAQ (reference sequence). CDR3 length: 19 residues. The ends lost 3 bases at V and 4 bases at J; junction bases unmatched: 15. The CDR3 spells CASSLRLVPGQGASTEAFF. The CDR3 nucleotides read TGTGCCAGCAGCTTGCGCCTAGTCCCGGGACAGGGGGCGAGCACTGAAGCTTTCTTT.

CDR3 region: CASTIGRLNYEQYF. The CDR3 DNA reads TGTGCCAGCACTATAGGACGGTTAAACTACGAGCAGTACTTC. The V and J genes are TRBV11-2 and TRBJ2-7; D uncertain. CDR1 and CDR2 (germline): SGHAT, FQNNGV. Trimming removed 7 bases at V and 3 bases at J, with 16 bases between. CDR3 length: 14 amino acids.

There are a few counts of this clonotype. V and J are TRBV7-3 and TRBJ2-1; D gene ambiguous. This CDR3 region has 16 residues. Germline CDR1 is SGHTA and CDR2 is FQGTGA. Trimming shortened V by 3 bases and J by 0 bases, and 12 bases separated the two germline ends. Here the CDR3 DNA reads TGTGCCAGCAGCTTGGGTATGGGTTCCTCCTACAATGAGCAGTTCTTC. This sequence encodes CASSLGMGSSYNEQFF.